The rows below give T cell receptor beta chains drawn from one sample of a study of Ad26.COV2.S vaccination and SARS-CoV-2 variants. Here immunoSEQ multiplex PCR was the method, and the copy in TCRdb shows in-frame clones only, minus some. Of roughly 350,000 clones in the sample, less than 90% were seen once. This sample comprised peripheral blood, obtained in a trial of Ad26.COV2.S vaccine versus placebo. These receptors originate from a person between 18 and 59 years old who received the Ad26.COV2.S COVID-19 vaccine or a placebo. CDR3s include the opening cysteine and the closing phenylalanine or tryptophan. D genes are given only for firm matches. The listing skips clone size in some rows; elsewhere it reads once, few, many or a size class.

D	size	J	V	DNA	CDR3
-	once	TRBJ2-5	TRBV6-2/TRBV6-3	TGTGCCAGCAGTCCCGGCGGGGTCGTTAGGGAGACCCAGTACTTC	CASSPGGVVRETQYF
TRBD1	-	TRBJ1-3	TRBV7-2	TGTGCCAGCAGCCCGACAGGGGGCGGCTCTGGAAACACCATATATTTT	CASSPTGGGSGNTIYF
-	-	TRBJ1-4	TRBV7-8	TGTGCCAGCAGCTTAGGACCGACCCCCCAATGGGAAAAACTGTTTTTT	CASSLGPTPQWEKLFF
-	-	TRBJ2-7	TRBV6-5	TGTGCCAGCAGTTGGACCTCATCGAGCTCCTACGAGCAGTACTTC	CASSWTSSSSYEQYF
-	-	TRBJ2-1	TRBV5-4	TGTGCCAGCAGCTTTGGGGGGAGCTCCTACAATGAGCAGTTCTTC	CASSFGGSSYNEQFF
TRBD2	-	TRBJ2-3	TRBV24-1	TGTGCCACCAGTGGATTGACTAGCGACTCCACAGATACGCAGTATTTT	CATSGLTSDSTDTQYF
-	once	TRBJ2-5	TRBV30	TGTGCCTGGAGTGGCGGGGAGACCCAGTACTTC	CAWSGGETQYF
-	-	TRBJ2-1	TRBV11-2	TGTGCCAGCAGCTTAGATTGGGACTCCTACAATGAGCAGTTCTTC	CASSLDWDSYNEQFF
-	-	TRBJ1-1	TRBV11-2	TGTGCCAGCAGCTTAGCGGGACTCATGAACACTGAAGCTTTCTTT	CASSLAGLMNTEAFF
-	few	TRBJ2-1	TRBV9	TGTGCCAGCAGTCCGGGGAGGGGGCTAGGTGTCTACAATGAGCAGTTCTTC	CASSPGRGLGVYNEQFF
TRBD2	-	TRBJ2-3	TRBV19	TGTGCCAGTAGGCGACTAGCGGGGGGCTCAACAGATACGCAGTATTTT	CASRRLAGGSTDTQYF
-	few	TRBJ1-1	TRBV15	TGTGCCACCAGCAGAGTTCGGGGGATTAACTTGAACACTGAAGCTTTCTTT	CATSRVRGINLNTEAFF
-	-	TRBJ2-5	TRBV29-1	TGCAGCGCCGAAGGGGCTCAAGAGACCCAGTACTTC	CSAEGAQETQYF
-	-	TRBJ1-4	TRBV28	TGTGCCAGCAGGACGGGTGGGAATGAAAAACTGTTTTTT	CASRTGGNEKLFF
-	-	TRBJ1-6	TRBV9	TGTGCCAGCAGCGTAGGGGACACGCCATATTCACCCCTCCACTTT	CASSVGDTPYSPLHF
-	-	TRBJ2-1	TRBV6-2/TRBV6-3	TGTGCCAGCAGCCAAACTTCGAGCTCCTACAATGAGCAGTTCTTC	CASSQTSSSYNEQFF
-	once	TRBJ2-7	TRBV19	TGTGCCAGTAGTGCCGATCTATACTCGTCCTACGAGCAGTACTTC	CASSADLYSSYEQYF
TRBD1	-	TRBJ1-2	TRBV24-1	TGTGCCACCGGACACAGGGGCGACTATGGCTACACCTTC	CATGHRGDYGYTF
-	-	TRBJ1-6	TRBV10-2	TGCGCCAGCAGTGAGTCCGGTATTGGGGATTCACCCCTCCACTTT	CASSESGIGDSPLHF
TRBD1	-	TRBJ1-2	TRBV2	TGTGCCAGCAACCAACAGGGGGCGAATGGCTACACCTTC	CASNQQGANGYTF
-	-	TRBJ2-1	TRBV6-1	TGTGCCAGCAGTGAGGGGCCTGAGCAGTTCTTC	CASSEGPEQFF
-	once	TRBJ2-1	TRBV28	TGTGCCAGCAGTTTTAGGGGGGAGACCTACAATGAGCAGTTCTTC	CASSFRGETYNEQFF
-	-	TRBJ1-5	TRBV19	TGTGCCAGCTTGAGGAGAGCGGCCAGCAATCAGCCCCAGCATTTT	CASLRRAASNQPQHF
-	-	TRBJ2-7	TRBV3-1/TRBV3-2	TGTGCCAGCAGCCAAGAATCCGGAAATTACGAGCAGTACTTC	CASSQESGNYEQYF
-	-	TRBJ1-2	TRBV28	TGTGCCAGCAGTTCCCCCGGGGGCGGGCGGACCTATGGCTACACCTTC	CASSSPGGGRTYGYTF
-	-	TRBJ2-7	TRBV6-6	TGTGCCAGCAGCCACACGACCGGGACAAGACACTACGAGCAGTACTTC	CASSHTTGTRHYEQYF
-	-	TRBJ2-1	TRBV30	TGTGCCTGCAACCTTCTAGCCCTCTCCTACAATGAGCAGTTCTTC	CACNLLALSYNEQFF
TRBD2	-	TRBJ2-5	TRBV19	TGTGCCAGTAGTATTAGGTCAGCGGGGGGGCCAGGAGAGACCCAGTACTTC	CASSIRSAGGPGETQYF
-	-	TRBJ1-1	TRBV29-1	TGCAGCGGGACGCTGATGTTGAACACTGAAGCTTTCTTT	CSGTLMLNTEAFF
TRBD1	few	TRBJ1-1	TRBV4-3	TGCGCCAGCAGCCATGGGGACAGCACTGAAGCTTTCTTT	CASSHGDSTEAFF
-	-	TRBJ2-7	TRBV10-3	TGTGCCATCAGTGGGACCCCCCTGCCCGAGCAGTACTTC	CAISGTPLPEQYF
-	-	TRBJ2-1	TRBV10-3	TGTGCCATCAGGGCAGACTCAGGCGGAGGGGCCGGCAATGAGCAGTTCTTC	CAIRADSGGGAGNEQFF
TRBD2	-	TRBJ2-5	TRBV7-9	TGTGCCAGCCGTGGGGCACTAGCGGACCAAGAGACCCAGTACTTC	CASRGALADQETQYF
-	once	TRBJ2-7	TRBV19	TGTGCCAGTAGTATAGTAGGGAGCTCCTACGAGCAGTACTTC	CASSIVGSSYEQYF
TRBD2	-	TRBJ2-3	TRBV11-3	TGTGCCAGCAGCTTAGGACTAGCGGCGACAGATACGCAGTATTTT	CASSLGLAATDTQYF
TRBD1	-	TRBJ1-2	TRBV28	TGTGCCAGCAGCCCAGGGGGCCGTTATGGCTACACCTTC	CASSPGGRYGYTF
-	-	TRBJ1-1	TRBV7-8	TGTGCCAGCAGCTATTCGACGGTGAACACTGAAGCTTTCTTT	CASSYSTVNTEAFF
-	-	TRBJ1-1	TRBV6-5	TGTGCCAGCGGCGGGGGCGGCGGGAGCACTGAAGCTTTCTTT	CASGGGGGSTEAFF
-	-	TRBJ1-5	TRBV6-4	TGTGCCAGCAGTACCCCGCCAGGAGGGTTTAGCAATCAGCCCCAGCATTTT	CASSTPPGGFSNQPQHF
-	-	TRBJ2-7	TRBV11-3	TGTGCCAGCAGCCTGGGTACCTCCGAGCAGTACTTC	CASSLGTSEQYF
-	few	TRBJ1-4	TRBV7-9	TGTGCCAGCAGCCCTCAGGGCGGAAAACTGTTTTTT	CASSPQGGKLFF
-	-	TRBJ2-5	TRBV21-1	TGTGCCAGCAGCAAAGCGCTGACGGGGGGGCCCCAAGAGACCCAGTACTTC	CASSKALTGGPQETQYF